This paragraph reports one T cell receptor (beta chain). The sample is drawn from a study of blood T cell repertoires in COVID-19. Looking at the study overall: Italy, Spain and the United States were the sources of the convalescent and acute COVID-19 samples. T cells, B-cell-depleted T cells, or PBMCs supplied cDNA or gDNA.

Original processing notes: Estimated nucleated cell counts came from reference gene primer amplification. Using immunoSEQ multiplex PCR, the repertoire was profiled, and TCRdb retains in-frame clones only, with some absent. V and J calls and clone size are copied from that table; D and trimming were computed from the DNA. This sample has about 74,000 clones; 90% occur once, and the top ten carry just over 9%. CDR1 is LGHNA, CDR2 YNFKEQ, per germline. This CDR3 has 16 amino acids. V lost 1 base and J 4 bases, leaving 16 bases between the germline ends. V usage is TRBV4-2 and J usage is TRBJ2-5, with D possibly TRBD2 on 5 matching bases. The TCR was taken from a human donor in a cohort sampled during active COVID-19. Input material: peripheral blood. CDR3 nucleotide sequence: TGTGCCAGCAGCCAAGGGGAAACTAGAAGGAGAGAGACCCAGTACTTC. As protein: CASSQGETRRRETQYF.